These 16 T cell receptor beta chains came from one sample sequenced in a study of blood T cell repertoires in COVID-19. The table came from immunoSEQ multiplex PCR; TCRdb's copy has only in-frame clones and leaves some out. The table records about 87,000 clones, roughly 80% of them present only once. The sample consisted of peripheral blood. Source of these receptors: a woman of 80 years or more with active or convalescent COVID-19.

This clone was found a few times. CDR3 sequence (DNA): TGCGCCAGCCTGGACAGGAGGGGCTATGGCTACACCTTC. It specifies CASLDRRGYGYTF. V usage is TRBV10-1 and J usage is TRBJ1-2; 7 positions agree with TRBD1. V trimming: 8 bases; J trimming: 4 bases; junction bases outside the gene matches: 7. The germline gives CDR1 WNHNN, CDR2 SYGVQD (reference sequence). The CDR3 extends over 13 amino acids.

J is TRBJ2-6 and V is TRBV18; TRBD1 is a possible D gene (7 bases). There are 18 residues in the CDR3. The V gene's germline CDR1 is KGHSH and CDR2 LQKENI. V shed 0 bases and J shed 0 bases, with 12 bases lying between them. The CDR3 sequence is CASSPPNRGGSGANVLTF. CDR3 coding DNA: TGTGCCAGCTCACCACCGAACAGGGGAGGCTCTGGGGCCAACGTCCTGACTTTC. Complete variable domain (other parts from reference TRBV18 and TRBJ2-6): NAGVMQNPRHLVRRRGQEARLRCSPMKGHSHVYWYRQLPEEGLKFMVYLQKENIIDESGMPKERFSAEFPKEGPSILRIQQVVRGDSAAYFCASSPPNRGGSGANVLTFGAGSRLTVL.

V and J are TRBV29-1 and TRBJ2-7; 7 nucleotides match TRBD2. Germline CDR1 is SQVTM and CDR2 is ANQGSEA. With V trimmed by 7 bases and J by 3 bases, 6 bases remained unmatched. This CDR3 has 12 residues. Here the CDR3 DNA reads TGCAGCGGTGGACTAGGTTACTACGAGCAGTACTTC. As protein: CSGGLGYYEQYF.

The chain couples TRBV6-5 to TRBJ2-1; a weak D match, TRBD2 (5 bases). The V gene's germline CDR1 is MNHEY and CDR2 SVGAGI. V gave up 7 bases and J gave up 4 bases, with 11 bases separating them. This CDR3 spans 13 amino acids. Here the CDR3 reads CASTPGSYNEQFF. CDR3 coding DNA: TGTGCCAGCACCCCGGGATCTTACAATGAGCAGTTCTTC.

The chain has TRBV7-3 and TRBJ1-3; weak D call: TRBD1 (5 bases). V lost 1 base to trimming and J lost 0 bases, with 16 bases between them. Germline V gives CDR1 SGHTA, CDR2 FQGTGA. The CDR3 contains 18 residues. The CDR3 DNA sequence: TGTGCCAGCAGCTTAATTGGTGGCGGGGCCTTCTCTGGAAACACCATATATTTT. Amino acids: CASSLIGGGAFSGNTIYF.

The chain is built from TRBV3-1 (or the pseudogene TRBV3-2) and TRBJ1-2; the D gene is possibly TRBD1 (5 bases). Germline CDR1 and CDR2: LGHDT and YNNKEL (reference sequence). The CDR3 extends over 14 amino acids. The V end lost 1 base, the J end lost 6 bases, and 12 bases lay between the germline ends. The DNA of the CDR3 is TGTGCCAGCAGCCAAGGTCAGGGCGCAAATGGCTACACCTTC. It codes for CASSQGQGANGYTF.

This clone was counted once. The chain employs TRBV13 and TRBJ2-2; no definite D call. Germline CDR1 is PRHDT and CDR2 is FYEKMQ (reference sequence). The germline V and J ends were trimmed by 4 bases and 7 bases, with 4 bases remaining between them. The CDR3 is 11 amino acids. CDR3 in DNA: TGTGCCAGCAGCTACAGCGGGGAGCTGTTTTTT. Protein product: CASSYSGELFF.

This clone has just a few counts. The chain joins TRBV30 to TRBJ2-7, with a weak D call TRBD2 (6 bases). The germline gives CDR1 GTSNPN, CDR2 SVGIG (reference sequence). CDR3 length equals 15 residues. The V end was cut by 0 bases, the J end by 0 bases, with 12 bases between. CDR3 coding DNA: TGTGCCTGGAGTGTAGGAGGGGCCAGCTCCTACGAGCAGTACTTC. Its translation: CAWSVGGASSYEQYF.

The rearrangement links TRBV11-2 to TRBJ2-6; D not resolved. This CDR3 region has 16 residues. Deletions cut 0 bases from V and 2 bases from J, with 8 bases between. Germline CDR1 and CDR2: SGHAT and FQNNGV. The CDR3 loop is CASSLEAFPGANVLTF. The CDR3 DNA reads TGTGCCAGCAGCTTAGAGGCCTTCCCTGGGGCCAACGTCCTGACTTTC.

CDR3 bases: TGTGCCAGCAGGTTACAGGGTCCCACTGAAGCTTTCTTT. This sequence encodes CASRLQGPTEAFF. The V and J genes are TRBV12-3 or TRBV12-4 and TRBJ1-1, with D possibly being TRBD1 (6 bases). This CDR3 is built from 13 residues. Trimming pared 6 bases from V and 4 bases from J, leaving 12 bases between.

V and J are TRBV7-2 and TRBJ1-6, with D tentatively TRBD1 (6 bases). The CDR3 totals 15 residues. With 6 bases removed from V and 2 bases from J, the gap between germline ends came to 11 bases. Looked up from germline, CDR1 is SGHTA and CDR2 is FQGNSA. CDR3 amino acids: CASSGGRAYNSPLHF. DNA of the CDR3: TGTGCCAGCAGTGGGGGCCGGGCCTATAATTCACCCCTCCACTTT.

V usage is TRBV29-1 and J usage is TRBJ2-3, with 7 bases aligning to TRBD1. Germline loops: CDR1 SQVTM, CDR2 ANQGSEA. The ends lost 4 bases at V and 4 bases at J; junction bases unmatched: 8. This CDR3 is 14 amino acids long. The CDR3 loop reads CSVGGQVNPDTQYF. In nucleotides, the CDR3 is TGCAGCGTTGGCGGACAGGTAAATCCAGATACGCAGTATTTT.

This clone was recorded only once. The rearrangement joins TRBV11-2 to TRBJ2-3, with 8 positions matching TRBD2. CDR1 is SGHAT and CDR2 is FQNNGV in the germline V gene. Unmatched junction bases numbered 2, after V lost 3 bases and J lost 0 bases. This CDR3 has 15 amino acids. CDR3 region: CASSFQRGSTDTQYF. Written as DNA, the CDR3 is TGTGCCAGCAGCTTCCAGCGGGGGAGCACAGATACGCAGTATTTT.

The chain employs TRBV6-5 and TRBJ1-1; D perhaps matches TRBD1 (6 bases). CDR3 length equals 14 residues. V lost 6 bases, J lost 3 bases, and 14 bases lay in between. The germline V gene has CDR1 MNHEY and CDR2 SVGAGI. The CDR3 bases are TGTGCCAGCAGAAGGGACACCGAGTACACTGAAGCTTTCTTT. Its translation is CASRRDTEYTEAFF.

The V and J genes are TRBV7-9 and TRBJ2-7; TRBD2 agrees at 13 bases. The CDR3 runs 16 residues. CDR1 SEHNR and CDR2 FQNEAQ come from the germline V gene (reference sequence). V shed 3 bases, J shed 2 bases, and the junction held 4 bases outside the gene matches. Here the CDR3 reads CASSLGTSGVPYEQYF. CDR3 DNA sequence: TGTGCCAGCAGCTTGGGGACTAGCGGGGTCCCCTACGAGCAGTACTTC.

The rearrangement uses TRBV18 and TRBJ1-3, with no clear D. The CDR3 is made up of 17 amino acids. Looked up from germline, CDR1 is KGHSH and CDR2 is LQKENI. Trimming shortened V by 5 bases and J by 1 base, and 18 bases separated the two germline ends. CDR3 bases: TGTGCCAGCTCAGAAATGGTATCGCTTACTTCTGGAAACACCATATATTTT. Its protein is CASSEMVSLTSGNTIYF.